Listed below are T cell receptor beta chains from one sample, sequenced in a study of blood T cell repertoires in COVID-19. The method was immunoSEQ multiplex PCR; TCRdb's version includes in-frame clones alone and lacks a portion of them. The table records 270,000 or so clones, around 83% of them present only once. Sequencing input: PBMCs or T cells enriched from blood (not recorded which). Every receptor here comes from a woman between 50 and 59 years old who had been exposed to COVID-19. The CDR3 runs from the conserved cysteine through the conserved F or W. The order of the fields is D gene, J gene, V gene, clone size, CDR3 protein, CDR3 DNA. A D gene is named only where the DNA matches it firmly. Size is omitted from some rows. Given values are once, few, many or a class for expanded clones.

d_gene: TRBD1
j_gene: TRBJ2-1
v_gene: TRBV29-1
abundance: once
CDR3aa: CSAGTGKGEQFF
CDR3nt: TGCAGCGCAGGGACAGGGAAGGGTGAGCAGTTCTTC

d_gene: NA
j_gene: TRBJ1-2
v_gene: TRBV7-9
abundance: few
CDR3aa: CASSLARADYGYTF
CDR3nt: TGTGCCAGCAGCTTAGCCAGGGCGGACTATGGCTACACCTTC

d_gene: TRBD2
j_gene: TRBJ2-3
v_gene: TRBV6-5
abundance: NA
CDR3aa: CASSYKGGGAKDTQYF
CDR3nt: TGTGCCAGCAGTTACAAAGGCGGGGGGGCGAAAGATACGCAGTATTTT

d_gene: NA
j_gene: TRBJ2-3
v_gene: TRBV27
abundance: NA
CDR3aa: CASRPLGGRDTQYF
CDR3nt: TGTGCCAGCCGCCCCCTTGGGGGGAGGGATACGCAGTATTTT

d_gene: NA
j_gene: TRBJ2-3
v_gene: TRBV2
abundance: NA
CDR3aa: CASSEEGSSTDTQYF
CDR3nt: TGTGCCAGCAGTGAAGAGGGGTCTAGCACAGATACGCAGTATTTT

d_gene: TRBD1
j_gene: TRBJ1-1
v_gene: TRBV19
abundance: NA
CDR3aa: CASSWTGITEAFF
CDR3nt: TGTGCCAGTAGCTGGACAGGGATTACTGAAGCTTTCTTT

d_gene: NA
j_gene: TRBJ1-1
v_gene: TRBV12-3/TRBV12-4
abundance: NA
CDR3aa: CAARRQGNTEAFF
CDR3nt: TGTGCCGCCCGCCGGCAGGGAAACACTGAAGCTTTCTTT

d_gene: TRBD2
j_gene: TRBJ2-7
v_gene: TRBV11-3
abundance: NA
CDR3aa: CASSFRSGDYEQYF
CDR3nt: TGTGCCAGCAGCTTTCGTAGCGGGGACTACGAGCAGTACTTC

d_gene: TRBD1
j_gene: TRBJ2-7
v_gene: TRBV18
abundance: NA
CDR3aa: CASSRSRTGGHEQYF
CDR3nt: TGTGCCAGCTCACGCTCGAGGACAGGGGGGCACGAGCAGTACTTC

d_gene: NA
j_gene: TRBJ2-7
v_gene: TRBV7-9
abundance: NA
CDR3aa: CASSPGIYEQYF
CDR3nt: TGTGCCAGCAGCCCCGGGATCTACGAGCAGTACTTC

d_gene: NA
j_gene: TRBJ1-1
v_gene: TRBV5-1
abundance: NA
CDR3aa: CASSGQVNTEAFF
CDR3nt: TGCGCCAGCTCGGGACAAGTGAACACTGAAGCTTTCTTT

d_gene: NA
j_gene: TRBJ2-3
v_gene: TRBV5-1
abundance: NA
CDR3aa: CASSLGESRTDTQYF
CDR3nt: TGCGCCAGCAGCTTGGGGGAGTCCCGGACAGATACGCAGTATTTT

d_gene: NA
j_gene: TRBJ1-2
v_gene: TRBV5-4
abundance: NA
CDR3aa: CASSPGLNYGYTF
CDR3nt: TGTGCCAGCAGCCCGGGACTGAACTATGGCTACACCTTC

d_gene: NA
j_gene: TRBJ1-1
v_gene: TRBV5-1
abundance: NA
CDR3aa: CASSLSWRDTEAFF
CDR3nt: TGCGCCAGCAGCTTGAGTTGGCGGGACACTGAAGCTTTCTTT

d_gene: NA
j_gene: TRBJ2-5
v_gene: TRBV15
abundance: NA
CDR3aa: CATSRDHRARETQYF
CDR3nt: TGTGCCACCAGCAGAGATCACAGGGCTCGGGAGACCCAGTACTTC

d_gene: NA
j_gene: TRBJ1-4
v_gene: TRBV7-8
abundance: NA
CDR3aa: CASSLGGMSEKLFF
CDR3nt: TGTGCCAGCAGCTTGGGGGGGATGTCTGAAAAACTGTTTTTT

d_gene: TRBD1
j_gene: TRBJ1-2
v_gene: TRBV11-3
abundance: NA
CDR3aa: CASSPRDRGSINYGYTF
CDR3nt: TGTGCCAGCAGCCCAAGGGACAGGGGCTCGATTAACTATGGCTACACCTTC

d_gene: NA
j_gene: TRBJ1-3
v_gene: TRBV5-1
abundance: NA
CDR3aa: CASSSGLGNTIYF
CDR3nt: TGCGCCAGCAGCTCCGGACTCGGAAACACCATATATTTT

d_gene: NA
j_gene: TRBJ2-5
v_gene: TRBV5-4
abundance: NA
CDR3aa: CASSLPGPETQYF
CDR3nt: TGTGCCAGCAGCTTGCCAGGTCCCGAGACCCAGTACTTC

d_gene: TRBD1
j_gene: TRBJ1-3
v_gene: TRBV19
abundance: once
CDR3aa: CASRTSWTGGRHTIYF
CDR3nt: TGTGCCAGTAGAACTTCGTGGACAGGGGGTCGACACACCATATATTTT

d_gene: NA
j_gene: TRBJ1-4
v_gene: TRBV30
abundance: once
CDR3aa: CAWSLGGLDEKLFF
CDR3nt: TGTGCCTGGAGTCTGGGAGGCCTCGATGAAAAACTGTTTTTT

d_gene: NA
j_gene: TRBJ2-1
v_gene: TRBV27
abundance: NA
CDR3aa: CASRGPFGGNEQFF
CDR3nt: TGTGCCAGCAGGGGACCTTTCGGGGGCAATGAGCAGTTCTTC

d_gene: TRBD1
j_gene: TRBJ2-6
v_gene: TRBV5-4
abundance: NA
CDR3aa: CASSSPGQGAGANVLTF
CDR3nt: TGTGCCAGCAGCTCCCCGGGACAGGGGGCTGGGGCCAACGTCCTGACTTTC

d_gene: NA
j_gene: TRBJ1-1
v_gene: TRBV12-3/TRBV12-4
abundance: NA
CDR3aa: CASKRSGVTEAFF
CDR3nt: TGTGCCAGCAAACGGTCCGGTGTCACTGAAGCTTTCTTT

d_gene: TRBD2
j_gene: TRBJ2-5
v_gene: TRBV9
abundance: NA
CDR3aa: CASAPESGGARETQYF
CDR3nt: TGTGCCAGCGCTCCTGAAAGCGGGGGGGCCCGAGAGACCCAGTACTTC

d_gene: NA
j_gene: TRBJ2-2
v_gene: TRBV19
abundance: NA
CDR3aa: CASSATRGGTGELFF
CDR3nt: TGTGCCAGTAGTGCGACCAGGGGAGGGACCGGGGAGCTGTTTTTT

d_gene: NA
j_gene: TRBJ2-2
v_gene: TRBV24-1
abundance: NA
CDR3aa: CATSDAGNTGELFF
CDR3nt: TGTGCCACCAGTGATGCAGGGAACACCGGGGAGCTGTTTTTT

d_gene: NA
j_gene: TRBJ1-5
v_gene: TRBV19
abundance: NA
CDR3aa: CASSIPVAISNQPQHF
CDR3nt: TGTGCCAGTAGTATTCCGGTCGCCATTAGCAATCAGCCCCAGCATTTT

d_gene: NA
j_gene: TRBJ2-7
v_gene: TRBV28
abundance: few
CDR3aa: CASSFRYEQYF
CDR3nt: TGTGCCAGCAGTTTCCGGTACGAGCAGTACTTC

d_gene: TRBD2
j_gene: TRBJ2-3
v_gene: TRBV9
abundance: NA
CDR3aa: CASSDWTSGGVDTQYF
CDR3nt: TGTGCCAGCAGCGACTGGACTAGCGGGGGGGTTGATACGCAGTATTTT

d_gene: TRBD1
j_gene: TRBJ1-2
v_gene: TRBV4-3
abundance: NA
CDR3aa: CASSPQQGEAYGYTF
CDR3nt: TGCGCCAGCAGCCCCCAACAGGGGGAGGCGTATGGCTACACCTTC

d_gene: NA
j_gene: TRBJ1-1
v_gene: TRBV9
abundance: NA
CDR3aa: CASSRVGDTEAFF
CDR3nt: TGTGCCAGCTCACGGGTCGGGGACACTGAAGCTTTCTTT

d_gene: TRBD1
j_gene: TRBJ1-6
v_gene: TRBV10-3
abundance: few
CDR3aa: CAISEYQGDASPLHF
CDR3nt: TGTGCCATCAGTGAGTATCAGGGGGACGCTTCACCCCTCCACTTT

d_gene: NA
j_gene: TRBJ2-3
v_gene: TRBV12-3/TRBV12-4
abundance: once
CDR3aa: CASGKGNTDTQYF
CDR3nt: TGTGCCAGCGGGAAGGGGAACACAGATACGCAGTATTTT

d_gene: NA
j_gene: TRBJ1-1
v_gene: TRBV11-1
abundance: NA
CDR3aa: CASSSDRNTEAFF
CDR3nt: TGTGCCAGCAGCTCCGACAGGAACACTGAAGCTTTCTTT

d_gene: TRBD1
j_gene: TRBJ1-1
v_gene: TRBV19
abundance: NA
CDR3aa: CASSRWTGGKWDTEAFF
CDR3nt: TGTGCCAGTAGTAGATGGACAGGGGGCAAGTGGGACACTGAAGCTTTCTTT

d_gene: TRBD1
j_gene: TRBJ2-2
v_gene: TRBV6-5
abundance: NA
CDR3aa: CASSSVPGQGRELFF
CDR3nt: TGTGCCAGCAGTTCCGTCCCGGGACAGGGGAGGGAGCTGTTTTTT

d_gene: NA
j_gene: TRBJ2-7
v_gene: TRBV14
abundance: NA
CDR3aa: CASSQEVLARLYF
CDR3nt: TGTGCCAGCAGCCAAGAGGTTCTGGCTAGGCTGTACTTC

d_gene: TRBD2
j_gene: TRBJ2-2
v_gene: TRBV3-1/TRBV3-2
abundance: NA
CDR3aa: CASGGGGISAGELFF
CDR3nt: TGTGCCAGCGGCGGCGGGGGGATTTCGGCCGGGGAGCTGTTTTTT

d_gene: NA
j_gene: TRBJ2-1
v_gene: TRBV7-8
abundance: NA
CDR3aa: CASSLDSMKFF
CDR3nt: TGTGCCAGCAGCCTAGACAGTATGAAGTTCTTC

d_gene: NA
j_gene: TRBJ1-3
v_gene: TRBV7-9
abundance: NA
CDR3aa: CASRSGQGNTIYF
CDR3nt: TGTGCCAGCAGGTCTGGGCAAGGAAACACCATATATTTT

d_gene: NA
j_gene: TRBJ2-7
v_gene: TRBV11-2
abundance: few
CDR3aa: CASSAESGTPYEQYF
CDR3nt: TGTGCCAGCAGCGCTGAATCCGGTACCCCCTACGAGCAGTACTTC

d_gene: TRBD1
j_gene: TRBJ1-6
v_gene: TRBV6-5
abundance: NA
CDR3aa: CATRTGVGNSPLHF
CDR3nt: TGTGCCACCCGGACAGGGGTGGGTAATTCACCCCTCCACTTT

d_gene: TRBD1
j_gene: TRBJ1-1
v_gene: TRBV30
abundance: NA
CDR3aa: CASDRGWNTEAFF
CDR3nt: TGTGCCTCTGACAGGGGTTGGAACACTGAAGCTTTCTTT

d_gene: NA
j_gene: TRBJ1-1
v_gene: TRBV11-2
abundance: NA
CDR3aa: CASSFGQFDTEAFF
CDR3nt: TGTGCCAGCAGCTTCGGACAGTTCGACACTGAAGCTTTCTTT

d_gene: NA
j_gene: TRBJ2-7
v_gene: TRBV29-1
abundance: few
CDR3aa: CSVAAGHYEQYF
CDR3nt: TGCAGCGTTGCGGCAGGTCACTACGAGCAGTACTTC

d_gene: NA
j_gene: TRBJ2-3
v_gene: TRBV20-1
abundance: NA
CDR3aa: CSASHPDSYTSTDTQYF
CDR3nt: TGCAGTGCGAGTCATCCGGACAGCTACACTAGCACAGATACGCAGTATTTT

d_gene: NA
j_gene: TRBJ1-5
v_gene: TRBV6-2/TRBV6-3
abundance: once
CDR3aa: CASSYSITPLEPQHF
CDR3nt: TGTGCCAGCAGTTACTCGATAACTCCTCTGGAGCCCCAGCATTTT

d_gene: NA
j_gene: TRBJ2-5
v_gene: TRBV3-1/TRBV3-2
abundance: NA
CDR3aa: CASSQDQGGTQYF
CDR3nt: TGTGCCAGCAGCCAAGATCAGGGCGGGACCCAGTACTTC

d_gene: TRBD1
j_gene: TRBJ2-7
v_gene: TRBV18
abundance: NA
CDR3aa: CASSASTGGQYEQYF
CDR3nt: TGTGCCAGCTCAGCCTCGACAGGGGGTCAATACGAGCAGTACTTC

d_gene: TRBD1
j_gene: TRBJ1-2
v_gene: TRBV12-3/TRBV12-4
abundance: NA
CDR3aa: CASSLGQGGGYTF
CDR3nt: TGTGCCAGCAGCCTGGGACAGGGGGGTGGCTACACCTTC

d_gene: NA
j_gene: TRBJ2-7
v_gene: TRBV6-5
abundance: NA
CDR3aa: CASSPTGYEQYF
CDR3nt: TGTGCCAGCAGTCCAACAGGTTACGAGCAGTACTTC

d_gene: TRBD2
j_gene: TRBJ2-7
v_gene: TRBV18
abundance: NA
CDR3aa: CASSPYRVTSGDGEQYF
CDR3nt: TGTGCCAGCTCACCGTATAGAGTGACTAGCGGGGATGGCGAGCAGTACTTC

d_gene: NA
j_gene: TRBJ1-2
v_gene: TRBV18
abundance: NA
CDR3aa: CASSLQRDGYTF
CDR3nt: TGTGCCAGCTCGCTACAGAGGGATGGCTACACCTTC

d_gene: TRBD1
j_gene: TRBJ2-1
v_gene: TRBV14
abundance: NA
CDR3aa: CASSQDWGDREAEQFF
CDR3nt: TGTGCCAGCAGCCAAGATTGGGGGGACAGGGAAGCTGAGCAGTTCTTC

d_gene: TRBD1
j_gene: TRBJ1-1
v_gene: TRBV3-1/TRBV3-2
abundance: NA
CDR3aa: CASSLRQGVGLNTEAFF
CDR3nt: TGTGCCAGCAGCCTTCGACAGGGAGTCGGGTTGAACACTGAAGCTTTCTTT

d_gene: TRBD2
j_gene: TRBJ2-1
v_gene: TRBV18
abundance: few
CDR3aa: CASSPRLAGGPLNEQFF
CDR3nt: TGTGCCAGCTCACCGAGACTAGCGGGGGGCCCGTTAAATGAGCAGTTCTTC

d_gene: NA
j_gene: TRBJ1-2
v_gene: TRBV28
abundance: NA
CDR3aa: CASSLGQSYGYTF
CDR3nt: TGTGCCAGCAGTTTAGGGCAGAGCTATGGCTACACCTTC

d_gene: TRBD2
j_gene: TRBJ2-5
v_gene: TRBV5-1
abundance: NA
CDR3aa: CASSLDVGGEETQYF
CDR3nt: TGCGCCAGCAGCTTGGATGTCGGGGGGGAAGAGACCCAGTACTTC

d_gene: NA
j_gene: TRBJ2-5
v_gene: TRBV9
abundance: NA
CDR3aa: CASSVGGLPTETQYF
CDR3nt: TGTGCCAGCAGCGTAGGAGGCCTACCTACAGAGACCCAGTACTTC